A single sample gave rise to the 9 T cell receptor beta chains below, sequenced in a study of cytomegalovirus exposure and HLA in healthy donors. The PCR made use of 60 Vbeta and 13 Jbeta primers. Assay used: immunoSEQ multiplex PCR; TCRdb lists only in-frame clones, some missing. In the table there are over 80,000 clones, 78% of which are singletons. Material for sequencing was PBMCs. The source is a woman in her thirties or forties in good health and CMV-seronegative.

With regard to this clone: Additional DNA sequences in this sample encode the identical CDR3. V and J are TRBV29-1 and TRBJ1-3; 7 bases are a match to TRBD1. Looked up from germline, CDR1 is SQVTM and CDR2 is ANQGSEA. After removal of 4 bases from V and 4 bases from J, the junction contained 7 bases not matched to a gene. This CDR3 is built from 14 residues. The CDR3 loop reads CSVGDRVSGNTIYF. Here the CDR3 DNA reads TGCAGCGTTGGAGACAGGGTTTCAGGAAACACCATATATTTT. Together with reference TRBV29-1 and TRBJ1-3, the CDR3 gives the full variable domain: SAVISQKPSRDICQRGTSLTIQCQVDSQVTMMFWYRQQPGQSLTLIATANQGSEATYESGFVIDKFPISRPNLTFSTLTVSNMSPEDSSIYLCSVGDRVSGNTIYFGEGSWLTVV.

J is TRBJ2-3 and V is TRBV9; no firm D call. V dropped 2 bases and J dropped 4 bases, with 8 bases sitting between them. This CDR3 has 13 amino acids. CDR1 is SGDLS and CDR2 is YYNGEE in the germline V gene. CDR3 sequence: CASSVLSADTQYF. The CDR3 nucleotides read TGTGCCAGCAGCGTCCTGTCAGCAGATACGCAGTATTTT.

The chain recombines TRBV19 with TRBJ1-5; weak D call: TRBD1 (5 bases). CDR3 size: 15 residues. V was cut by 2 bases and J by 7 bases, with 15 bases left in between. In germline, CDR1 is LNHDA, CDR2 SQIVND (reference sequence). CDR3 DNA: TGTGCCAGTAGTATACAGGCAGGGAAGGGGCAGCCCCAGCATTTT. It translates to CASSIQAGKGQPQHF. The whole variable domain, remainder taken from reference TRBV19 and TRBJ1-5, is DGGITQSPKYLFRKEGQNVTLSCEQNLNHDAMYWYRQDPGQGLRLIYYSQIVNDFQKGDIAEGYSVSREKKESFPLTVTSAQKNPTAFYLCASSIQAGKGQPQHFGDGTRLSIL.

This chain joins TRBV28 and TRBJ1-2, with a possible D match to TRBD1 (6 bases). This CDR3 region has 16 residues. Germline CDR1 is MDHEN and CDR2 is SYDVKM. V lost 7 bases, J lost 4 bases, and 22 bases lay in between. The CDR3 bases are TGTGCCAGCAACTCATACAGGGACGGCGGGCTCTATGGCTACACCTTC. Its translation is CASNSYRDGGLYGYTF.

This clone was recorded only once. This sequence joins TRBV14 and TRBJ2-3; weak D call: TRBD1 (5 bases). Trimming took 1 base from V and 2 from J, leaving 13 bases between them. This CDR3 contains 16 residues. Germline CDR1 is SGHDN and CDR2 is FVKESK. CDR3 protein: CASSQGLQGTTDTQYF. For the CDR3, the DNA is TGTGCCAGCAGCCAAGGGTTGCAGGGAACCACAGATACGCAGTATTTT. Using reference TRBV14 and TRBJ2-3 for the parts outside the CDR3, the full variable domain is EAGVTQFPSHSVIEKGQTVTLRCDPISGHDNLYWYRRVMGKEIKFLLHFVKESKQDESGMPNNRFLAERTGGTYSTLKVQPAELEDSGVYFCASSQGLQGTTDTQYFGPGTRLTVL.

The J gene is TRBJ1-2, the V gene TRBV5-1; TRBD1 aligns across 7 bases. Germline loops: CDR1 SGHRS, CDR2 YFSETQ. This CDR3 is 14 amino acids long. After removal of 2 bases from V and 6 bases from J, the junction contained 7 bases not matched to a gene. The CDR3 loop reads CASSFTRGEDGYTF. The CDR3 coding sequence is TGCGCCAGCAGCTTTACCAGGGGGGAGGATGGCTACACCTTC.

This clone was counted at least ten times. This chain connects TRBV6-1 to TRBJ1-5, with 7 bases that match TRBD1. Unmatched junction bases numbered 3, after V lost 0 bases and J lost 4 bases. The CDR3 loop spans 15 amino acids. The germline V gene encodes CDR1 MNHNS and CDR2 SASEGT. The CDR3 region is CASSEAGQQNQPQHF. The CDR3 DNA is TGTGCCAGCAGTGAAGCGGGACAGCAAAATCAGCCCCAGCATTTT.

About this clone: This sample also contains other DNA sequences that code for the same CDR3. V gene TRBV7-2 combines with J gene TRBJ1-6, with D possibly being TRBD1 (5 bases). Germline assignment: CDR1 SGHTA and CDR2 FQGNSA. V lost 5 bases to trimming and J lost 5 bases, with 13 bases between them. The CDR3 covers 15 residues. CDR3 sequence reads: CASSTLWGDNSPLHF. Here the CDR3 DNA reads TGTGCCAGCAGCACCCTTTGGGGGGATAATTCACCCCTCCACTTT.

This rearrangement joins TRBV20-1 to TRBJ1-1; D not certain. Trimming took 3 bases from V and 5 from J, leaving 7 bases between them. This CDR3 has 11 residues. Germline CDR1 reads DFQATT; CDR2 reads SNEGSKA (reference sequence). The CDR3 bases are TGCAGTGCTAGGGCCCCGACTGAAGCTTTCTTT. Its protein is CSARAPTEAFF.